What follows are 20 T cell receptor beta chains derived from one specimen sequenced in a study of blood T cells in healthy people across ages. The use of a sample-barcoded 5' primer and a J-beta primer mix characterized a second PCR of about 7 to 12 cycles. MiXCR was run by TCRdb on the 5' RACE reads, yielding one entry per CDR3 protein. Among 650,000 to 700,000 distinct CDR3 sequences listed, 45% to 60% were seen once. The material sequenced was blood. The receptors shown here come from a woman older than 75 in good health.

This clonotype was recorded at least ten times. The V and J genes are TRBV12-3 or TRBV12-4 and TRBJ2-1; 7 bases line up with TRBD2. V shed 8 bases, J shed 7 bases, and the junction held 8 bases outside the gene matches. The CDR3 spans 13 residues. The DNA for the CDR3 is TGTGCCAGCTCCGTCCAGCGGGATAATGAGCAGTTCTTC. The encoded protein is CASSVQRDNEQFF.

This clonotype has ten or more counts. The J gene is TRBJ1-5, the V gene TRBV6-5; D possibly corresponds to TRBD1 (5 bases). V lost 6 bases and J 6 bases, leaving 12 bases between the germline ends. The CDR3 is made up of 13 amino acids. Germline V lookup: CDR1 MNHEY, CDR2 SVGAGI. The CDR3 nucleotides read TGTGCCAGCAGCCAGGGAGGAGCTCAGCCCCAGCATTTT. Translated, it gives CASSQGGAQPQHF.

This clonotype was recorded only once. This chain's CDR3 is CATSAGQNPYEQYF. DNA of the CDR3: TGTGCCACCAGTGCCGGACAGAACCCCTACGAGCAGTACTTC. The chain uses TRBV24-1 and TRBJ2-7, with D maybe TRBD1 (6 bases). This CDR3 region has 14 residues. With 5 bases removed from V and 2 bases from J, the gap between germline ends came to 12 bases. Germline loops: CDR1 KGHDR, CDR2 SFDVKD.

The CDR3 nucleotides read TGTGCCAGCAGCCAGGGCGGTTATGAGCAGTTCTTC. This sequence encodes CASSQGGYEQFF. The chain joins TRBV4-2 to TRBJ2-1; D remains unclear. The germline V gene has CDR1 LGHNA and CDR2 YNFKEQ. Deletions cut 3 bases from V and 8 bases from J, with 8 bases between. The CDR3 length is 12 residues.

At least ten counts were recorded for this clonotype. The chain links TRBV4-1 to TRBJ2-6, with 13 bases identical to TRBD2. CDR3 length equals 19 residues. Germline V gene lookup returns CDR1 MGHRA and CDR2 YSYEKL. J gave up 0 bases and V 4 bases, and 6 bases lay outside the gene matches. The CDR3 sequence is CASSLRLAGGRSGANVLTF. CDR3 sequence (DNA): TGCGCCAGCAGCCTACGACTAGCGGGAGGTCGCTCTGGGGCCAACGTCCTGACTTTC.

The V gene is TRBV11-2, the J gene TRBJ2-7; D might be TRBD1 or TRBD2, each matching 5 bases. TRBJ2-5 explains the end of the DNA better; the J call may be wrong. Germline V gene lookup returns CDR1 SGHAT and CDR2 FQNNGV. This CDR3 has 14 residues. CDR3 DNA: TGTGCCAGCAGCTTAGCCGGGACGGTAAAGACCCAGTACTTC. Protein product: CASSLAGTVKTQYF.

The rearrangement uses TRBV24-1 and TRBJ2-5; D is perhaps TRBD1 (5 bases). V dropped 9 bases and J dropped 0 bases, with 16 bases sitting between them. There are 15 residues in the CDR3. Germline V lookup: CDR1 KGHDR, CDR2 SFDVKD. The CDR3 loop is CATGHGYEDQETQYF. In DNA form, the CDR3 reads TGTGCCACCGGACATGGCTACGAAGACCAAGAGACCCAGTACTTC.

The sample holds many counts of this clonotype. The chain joins TRBV7-3 to TRBJ2-1, with no clear D. Germline assignment: CDR1 SGHTA and CDR2 FQGTGA. Trimming shortened V by 0 bases and J by 2 bases, and 8 bases separated the two germline ends. The CDR3 loop spans 15 amino acids. The CDR3 DNA reads TGTGCCAGCAGCTTAACGTACAGCCCCTACAATGAGCAGTTCTTC. It specifies CASSLTYSPYNEQFF. The whole variable domain, remainder taken from reference TRBV7-3 and TRBJ2-1, is GAGVSQTPSNKVTEKGKYVELRCDPISGHTALYWYRQSLGQGPEFLIYFQGTGAADDSGLPNDRFFAVRPEGSVSTLKIQRTERGDSAVYLCASSLTYSPYNEQFFGPGTRLTVL.

This clonotype was counted once. The rearrangement uses TRBV12-3 or TRBV12-4 and TRBJ2-5, with 9 bases fitting TRBD2. The end of the DNA fits TRBJ2-7 better, so the J call may be wrong. The CDR3 length is 17 residues. CDR3 in amino acids: CASSFKKLGREGHEQYF. DNA for the CDR3: TGTGCCAGCAGTTTCAAGAAGCTGGGGCGGGAGGGCCACGAGCAGTACTTC.

This clonotype was observed many times. CDR3 sequence reads: CSAIREGRDNSPLHF. The DNA of the CDR3 is TGCAGTGCTATACGAGAAGGCCGGGATAATTCACCCCTCCACTTT. The chain is built from TRBV20-1 and TRBJ1-6; no firm D call. Trimming removed 4 bases from V and 5 bases from J, with 15 bases in between. The CDR3 has 15 residues. CDR1 and CDR2 (germline): DFQATT, SNEGSKA (reference sequence).

This clonotype showed up just a few times. The chain couples TRBV27 to TRBJ2-2; D might be TRBD2 (6 bases). Germline CDR1 MNHEY, CDR2 SMNVEV (reference sequence). The CDR3 is 16 residues long. V lost 5 bases, J lost 2 bases, and 15 bases lay in between. CDR3 sequence reads: CASSKGTLGNTGELFF. The CDR3 DNA follows: TGTGCCAGCAGTAAGGGGACTCTCGGTAACACCGGGGAGCTGTTTTTT.

Many counts were recorded for this clonotype. This sequence joins TRBV18 and TRBJ2-7; tentative D call: TRBD1 (6 bases). Trimming left V 5 bases short and J 5 bases short, with 13 bases between. The CDR3 runs 13 residues. Germline V gives CDR1 KGHSH, CDR2 LQKENI. CDR3: CASSFDRLDEQYF. The CDR3 DNA reads TGTGCCAGCTCATTTGACAGGCTCGACGAGCAGTACTTC. Supplemented by reference TRBV18 and TRBJ2-7, the full variable domain reads NAGVMQNPRHLVRRRGQEARLRCSPMKGHSHVYWYRQLPEEGLKFMVYLQKENIIDESGMPKERFSAEFPKEGPSILRIQQVVRGDSAAYFCASSFDRLDEQYFGPGTRLTVT.

As concerns this clonotype: The junction departs from germline at one end; a sequencing error may be responsible. The CDR3: CASKTAPRETQYF. The CDR3, as DNA: TGCGCCAGCAAGACAGCCCCGCGAGAGACCCAGTACTTC. The V and J genes are TRBV6-1 and TRBJ2-5, with D possibly TRBD1 on 5 matching bases. There are 13 residues in the CDR3. Per germline, CDR1 MNHNS and CDR2 SASEGT.

In regard to this clonotype: This clone may be a read error of a much larger clone one base away. The V gene is TRBV28, the J gene TRBJ2-1; 9 bases map to TRBD2. Per germline, CDR1 MDHEN and CDR2 SYDVKM. The CDR3 contains 16 residues. J gave up 12 bases and V 3 bases, and 15 bases lay outside the gene matches. CDR3 DNA sequence: TGTGCCAGCAGTTTTTCGACGGCTAGCGGGAAGGAAGTGCAGTTCTTC. Amino acids: CASSFSTASGKEVQFF.

Turning to this clonotype: A much larger clone lies a single base off, so this may be a read error. This chain uses TRBV6-2 or TRBV6-3 with TRBJ2-6, with D hard to call. CDR3 length: 15 amino acids. Per the germline V gene, CDR1 is MNHEY and CDR2 is SVGEGT. CDR3: CASSYIGAGVNVLTF. CDR3 DNA: TGTGCCAGCAGTTACATTGGTGCTGGGGTCAACGTCCTGACTTTC.

About this clonotype: Given a much more abundant clone one base away, this may be a read error. The rearrangement uses TRBV7-9 and TRBJ1-2; 7 positions match TRBD1. CDR1 and CDR2 (germline): SEHNR, FQNEAQ (reference sequence). The CDR3 sequence is 14 residues long. The V gene end was trimmed by 5 bases and the J gene end by 5 bases; junction bases not matched to a gene: 8. CDR3 sequence: CASSVGDSTYGYTF. CDR3 bases: TGTGCCAGCAGCGTAGGGGACAGCACGTATGGCTACACCTTC.

The chain carries TRBV29-1 and TRBJ2-3; D possibly uses TRBD1 or TRBD2 (6 bases each). Trimming left V 6 bases short and J 3 bases short, with 10 bases between. The CDR3 is made up of 12 amino acids. The germline V gene encodes CDR1 SQVTM and CDR2 ANQGSEA. CDR3 nucleotides: TGCAGCGTGAGGGGGGAGACAGATACGCAGTATTTT. Translated: CSVRGETDTQYF.

The rearrangement joins TRBV7-9 to TRBJ1-3; D is possibly TRBD1 (6 bases). Trimming pared 2 bases from V and 3 bases from J, leaving 8 bases between. CDR1 and CDR2 from the germline V gene are SEHNR and FQNEAQ (reference sequence). This CDR3 is built from 14 residues. The CDR3: CASSLSGVGNTIYF. CDR3 in DNA: TGTGCCAGCAGCTTATCAGGGGTTGGAAACACCATATATTTT.

This clonotype was seen at least ten times. The V and J genes are TRBV5-1 and TRBJ2-1; TRBD1 or TRBD2 may be the D gene (6 bases each). Germline V gene lookup returns CDR1 SGHRS and CDR2 YFSETQ. The length of the CDR3 is 16 residues. The V and J ends lost 4 bases and 0 bases respectively, with 14 bases between them. CDR3 in amino acids: CASSGGGMSSYNEQFF. In DNA, the CDR3 is TGCGCCAGCAGCGGAGGGGGGATGAGCTCCTACAATGAGCAGTTCTTC.

This sequence joins TRBV9 and TRBJ2-1; D is possibly TRBD1 (6 bases). V shed 3 bases and J shed 5 bases, with 18 bases lying between them. CDR3 length: 16 amino acids. Germline V lookup: CDR1 SGDLS, CDR2 YYNGEE. The CDR3 region is CASSANRVNGDNEQFF. In DNA form, the CDR3 reads TGTGCCAGCAGCGCCAACAGGGTGAATGGGGACAATGAGCAGTTCTTC.